This T cell receptor (beta chain) came from a study of identifying expanded T cells in peripheral blood. As regards this clone: Antigen: not known.

TCRdb's table, derived via immunoSEQ multiplex PCR, lists solely in-frame clones and lacks some. The table records approximately 120,000 clones, around 84% of them present only once. During the collection period, no donor immune events like infections were recorded. V was pared by 5 bases and J by 4 bases, with 23 bases between. The CDR3 is made up of 18 amino acids. CDR1 SEHNR and CDR2 FQNEAQ come from the germline V gene (reference sequence). General observations from the study: Clone count variance between roughly two-week samples rose with total template count. About 1.2 clones differed between technical replicates, versus roughly 17 and 20 over time.

The sample taken for sequencing was blood. This receptor was identified in a person aged 18 to 69 in good health. The chain combines TRBV7-9 with TRBJ1-4; D remains unclear. The DNA for the CDR3 is TGTGCCAGCAGCCCTTTGCGCGGGGTGGGGAACATTAATGAAAAACTGTTTTTT. It specifies CASSPLRGVGNINEKLFF.